Listed below are T cell receptor beta chains from one sample, sequenced in a study of blood T cell repertoires in COVID-19. Profiling relied on immunoSEQ multiplex PCR, and the TCRdb table lists in-frame clones only, not all of them. The sample includes roughly 100,000 clones, roughly 86% seen only once; the top ten take around 2.9%. The sequencing sample was made of peripheral blood. These receptors all stem from a man aged 45-60 years with active or convalescent COVID-19. Each CDR3 is given with its conserved first and last residue. Each record gives: V gene, J gene, clone size, D gene, CDR3 protein, CDR3 DNA. D genes are given only for firm matches. Size is omitted from some rows. Given values are once, few, many or a class for expanded clones.

TRBV5-4	TRBJ1-3	-	-	CASSFPTGSGNTIYF	TGTGCCAGCAGCTTCCCGACGGGTTCAGGAAACACCATATATTTT
TRBV7-2	TRBJ2-5	-	TRBD2	CASSLRPGLARQETQYF	TGTGCCAGCAGCCTGAGGCCGGGACTAGCGAGACAAGAGACCCAGTACTTC
TRBV4-1	TRBJ1-4	-	TRBD1	CASSQGTGAEAREKLFF	TGCGCCAGCAGCCAAGGGACAGGGGCCGAGGCGAGGGAAAAACTGTTTTTT
TRBV24-1	TRBJ1-2	-	TRBD1	CATSDTGVGYTF	TGTGCCACCAGTGACACAGGGGTTGGCTACACCTTC
TRBV7-9	TRBJ1-4	-	-	CASSLGVPGDEKLFF	TGTGCCAGCAGCTTAGGGGTACCAGGGGATGAAAAACTGTTTTTT
TRBV6-1	TRBJ2-3	-	-	CASSGRGEGVSDTQYF	TGTGCCAGCAGTGGAAGGGGGGAGGGGGTATCAGATACGCAGTATTTT
TRBV6-1	TRBJ1-1	once	-	CASSDREGTEAFF	TGTGCCAGCAGTGACAGGGAGGGGACTGAAGCTTTCTTT
TRBV6-2/TRBV6-3	TRBJ1-1	-	-	CASSSHGTPNTEAFF	TGTGCCAGCAGTTCACATGGGACACCGAACACTGAAGCTTTCTTT
TRBV6-5	TRBJ2-4	-	-	CASWGLENIQYF	TGTGCCAGCTGGGGCCTGGAAAACATTCAGTACTTC
TRBV10-3	TRBJ2-5	-	TRBD2	CAISDGAGGPFYPQETQYF	TGTGCCATCAGTGACGGGGCGGGGGGGCCTTTTTACCCACAAGAGACCCAGTACTTC
TRBV28	TRBJ1-5	once	TRBD1	CASSPPDRPDQPQHF	TGTGCCAGCAGTCCCCCGGACAGGCCTGATCAGCCCCAGCATTTT
TRBV12-2	TRBJ2-5	-	-	CASRLIKETQYF	TGTGCAAGTCGCTTAATTAAAGAGACCCAGTACTTC
TRBV7-9	TRBJ1-2	-	-	CASSLGAGQDGYTF	TGTGCCAGCAGCTTAGGGGCAGGGCAGGATGGCTACACCTTC
TRBV7-2	TRBJ2-7	-	-	CASSWVGGAPVGEQYF	TGTGCCAGCAGCTGGGTGGGGGGGGCGCCTGTTGGCGAGCAGTACTTC
TRBV14	TRBJ2-1	-	-	CASSLISSYNEQFF	TGTGCCAGCAGCCTTATTAGCTCCTACAATGAGCAGTTCTTC
TRBV29-1	TRBJ2-3	once	-	CSVEKRTSTDTQYF	TGCAGCGTTGAGAAGCGGACTAGCACAGATACGCAGTATTTT
TRBV6-5	TRBJ2-5	-	-	CASSYGGAQETQYF	TGTGCCAGCAGTTACGGGGGGGCACAAGAGACCCAGTACTTC
TRBV6-5	TRBJ1-5	-	-	CASSTRAFGNQPQHF	TGTGCCAGCAGCACTAGGGCTTTTGGCAATCAGCCCCAGCATTTT
TRBV6-2/TRBV6-3	TRBJ1-2	few	-	CASSWGRGDPGGYTF	TGTGCCAGCAGTTGGGGTCGGGGGGACCCTGGAGGCTACACCTTC
TRBV5-1	TRBJ2-3	-	-	CASSPQGPDTQYF	TGCGCCAGCAGCCCACAGGGACCAGATACGCAGTATTTT
TRBV6-6	TRBJ2-3	-	-	CASSYRDTQYF	TGTGCCAGCAGTTACCGGGATACGCAGTATTTT
TRBV19	TRBJ1-5	-	TRBD1	CASSIDPTGINQPQHF	TGTGCCAGTAGTATAGATCCGACAGGGATCAATCAGCCCCAGCATTTT
TRBV5-4	TRBJ2-6	-	-	CASSLQGWSGANVLTF	TGTGCCAGCAGCTTACAGGGATGGTCCGGGGCCAACGTCCTGACTTTC
TRBV11-2	TRBJ2-5	-	-	CASSLDLIFRGTETQYF	TGTGCCAGCAGCTTAGATCTAATCTTCCGGGGTACTGAGACCCAGTACTTC
TRBV27	TRBJ2-2	-	-	CASSLGTLNTGELFF	TGTGCCAGCAGTCTTGGGACATTGAACACCGGGGAGCTGTTTTTT
TRBV3-1/TRBV3-2	TRBJ2-3	once	TRBD2	CASSSSTSGGVSTDTQYF	TGTGCCAGCAGCTCCTCGACTAGCGGGGGGGTTAGCACAGATACGCAGTATTTT
TRBV29-1	TRBJ2-2	-	TRBD1	CSVEGRGPNTGELFF	TGCAGCGTTGAAGGCAGGGGGCCGAACACCGGGGAGCTGTTTTTT
TRBV7-8	TRBJ2-5	-	-	CASSLTGKQETQYF	TGTGCCAGCAGCCTAACAGGAAAACAAGAGACCCAGTACTTC
TRBV12-3/TRBV12-4	TRBJ2-7	-	-	CASSSLSYEQYF	TGTGCCAGCAGCTCCCTTAGCTACGAGCAGTACTTC
TRBV19	TRBJ1-2	-	-	CASSPARGARGYGYTF	TGTGCCAGTAGTCCTGCGCGGGGGGCGCGGGGCTATGGCTACACCTTC
TRBV12-3/TRBV12-4	TRBJ2-5	-	-	CASKGSETQYF	TGTGCCAGCAAGGGGTCAGAGACCCAGTACTTC
TRBV7-2	TRBJ1-3	-	-	CASSLTGWGNTIYF	TGTGCCAGCAGCTTAACAGGGTGGGGAAACACCATATATTTT
TRBV18	TRBJ2-1	-	TRBD1	CASSPGTGRDEQFF	TGTGCCAGCTCACCAGGGACAGGGAGGGATGAGCAGTTCTTC